What follows are 25 T cell receptor beta chains derived from one specimen sequenced in a study of CD8 T cells in ankylosing spondylitis. Findings and caveats of the study: Among TCR beta sequences, a motif of several highly homologous variants appeared characteristic of ankylosing spondylitis blood.

TCRdb ran MiXCR on the 5' RACE reads and lists one entry per CDR3 protein. The sample holds about 840,000 distinct CDR3 sequences, 12% seen once. For these TCRs, the target antigens are not known. The sequenced sample was blood, either unsorted or a sorted T cell fraction (not recorded which). Source of these receptors: a male donor with ankylosing spondylitis.

This clonotype turned up a few times. V gene TRBV10-3 combines with J gene TRBJ1-5, with 11 bases matching TRBD1. With 6 bases clipped from V and 6 bases from J, the junction kept 7 bases outside the gene matches. The CDR3 length is 15 residues. CDR1 ENHRY and CDR2 SYGVKD come from the germline V gene. CDR3 coding DNA: TGTGCCATCAGCGTATCCGGGACAGGGGGTCAGCCCCAGCATTTT. Its translation: CAISVSGTGGQPQHF.

Here the CDR3 DNA reads TGTGCCACCAGTGACCCCCGGACTAGCGGCGCGTACGAGCAGTACTTC. Its protein is CATSDPRTSGAYEQYF. The chain recombines TRBV24-1 with TRBJ2-7; 10 nucleotides line up with TRBD2. V lost 4 bases and J lost 4; bases outside the gene matches: 9. CDR3 length: 16 residues. Germline loops: CDR1 KGHDR, CDR2 SFDVKD.

This clonotype was seen only a few times. The gene calls are TRBV20-1 and TRBJ2-7, with D unresolved. The length of the CDR3 is 13 residues. Germline V CDR1 and CDR2: DFQATT, SNEGSKA (reference sequence). Trimming took off 0 bases at V and 1 base at J, with 7 bases between the two ends. CDR3 nucleotides: TGCAGTGCTAGAGATACGCGGTCCTACGAGCAGTACTTC. Translation: CSARDTRSYEQYF.

The chain joins TRBV10-3 to TRBJ1-1; D is unclear. Germline V gene sequence: CDR1 ENHRY, CDR2 SYGVKD. This CDR3 region has 14 residues. V gave up 2 bases and J gave up 7 bases, with 14 bases separating them. The CDR3 loop reads CAISEAIGWNEAFF. In DNA, the CDR3 is TGTGCCATCAGTGAGGCGATCGGGTGGAATGAAGCTTTCTTT.

This clonotype was recorded a few times. CDR3 amino acids: CASSLYRGQETQYF. CDR3 sequence (DNA): TGTGCCAGCAGCTTGTACAGGGGCCAAGAGACCCAGTACTTC. The chain carries TRBV7-2 and TRBJ2-5, with 7 bases identical to TRBD1. Germline-derived CDR1 and CDR2 are SGHTA and FQGNSA. V was pared by 3 bases and J by 1 base, with 2 bases of the junction left unmatched. CDR3 length equals 14 residues.

This chain uses TRBV11-2 with TRBJ1-2; the D gene is possibly TRBD1 (5 bases). Germline V gives CDR1 SGHAT, CDR2 FQNNGV. Trimming shortened V by 2 bases and J by 2 bases, and 24 bases separated the two germline ends. This CDR3 comprises 19 residues. The CDR3 here is CASSLLKREDGGWNYGYTF. In nucleotides, the CDR3 is TGTGCCAGCAGCTTATTAAAACGCGAGGACGGGGGATGGAACTATGGCTACACCTTC.

This clonotype was recorded many times. The chain couples TRBV7-2 to TRBJ2-3; tentatively, D is TRBD2 (6 bases). V was cut by 5 bases and J by 6 bases, with 9 bases left in between. In germline, CDR1 is SGHTA, CDR2 FQGNSA. The CDR3 sequence is 12 residues long. The CDR3 is CASSASGDTQYF. In DNA form, the CDR3 reads TGTGCCAGCAGCGCGAGCGGGGATACGCAGTATTTT.

V and J are TRBV27 and TRBJ2-7; TRBD2 matches 11 bases. The trim removed 6 bases at V and 2 bases at J, leaving 12 bases unmatched. Germline V CDR1 and CDR2: MNHEY, SMNVEV (reference sequence). The CDR3 loop spans 17 amino acids. CDR3 in amino acids: CASSPAGVAGGPYEQYF. CDR3 nucleotide sequence: TGTGCCAGCAGCCCGGCGGGGGTAGCGGGGGGGCCCTACGAGCAGTACTTC.

This clonotype was counted ten times or more. The chain recombines TRBV20-1 with TRBJ2-1, with 7 bases lining up with TRBD1. Germline-derived CDR1 and CDR2 are DFQATT and SNEGSKA (reference sequence). The CDR3 sequence is 14 residues long. The V segment lost 6 bases and the J segment 3 bases; nucleotides outside the gene matches: 8. In nucleotides, the CDR3 is TGCAGTGCCCAACAGGGGTCCGGCTACAATGAGCAGTTCTTC. It is translated as CSAQQGSGYNEQFF.

This clonotype showed up just a few times. The gene calls are TRBV20-1 and TRBJ1-1; tentatively, D is TRBD1 (5 bases). V lost 7 bases to trimming and J lost 1 base, with 13 bases between them. Germline loops: CDR1 DFQATT, CDR2 SNEGSKA (reference sequence). CDR3 length: 13 residues. The CDR3 here is CSEIGRENTEAFF. The CDR3 DNA reads as TGCAGTGAGATCGGCAGGGAGAACACTGAAGCTTTCTTT.

This clonotype was seen repeatedly, ten times or more. The rearrangement uses TRBV6-6 and TRBJ1-1, with no clear D. In germline, CDR1 is MNHNY, CDR2 SVGAGI (reference sequence). This CDR3 comprises 12 residues. V shed 5 bases and J shed 4 bases, with 8 bases lying between them. CDR3 sequence (DNA): TGTGCCAGCAGTCCCGTTGGCACTGAAGCTTTCTTT. As protein: CASSPVGTEAFF.

This clonotype was seen a handful of times. The chain uses TRBV20-1 and TRBJ2-1, with TRBD2 matching over 11 bases. CDR3 length: 14 residues. Germline V gives CDR1 DFQATT, CDR2 SNEGSKA (reference sequence). Germline trimming cut 1 base from V and 16 bases from J; bases unmatched to any gene: 12. This chain's CDR3 is CSARVRSTSGSIFF. In DNA form, the CDR3 reads TGCAGTGCTAGAGTTCGAAGTACTAGCGGGAGTATATTCTTC.

This clonotype was counted only a few times. J is TRBJ2-1 and V is TRBV3-1; D gene unclear. The germline gives CDR1 LGHDT, CDR2 YNNKEL (reference sequence). This CDR3 has 13 amino acids. V was cut by 1 base and J by 7 bases, with 8 bases left in between. The CDR3 coding sequence is TGTGCCAGCAGCCAAGCGGTTCTGAATGAGCAGTTCTTC. Its protein product is CASSQAVLNEQFF.

The table lists this clonotype with a few counts. The J gene is TRBJ2-7, the V gene TRBV5-1; perhaps TRBD1 as D (6 bases). Trimming shortened V by 0 bases and J by 1 base, and 17 bases separated the two germline ends. Germline assignment: CDR1 SGHRS and CDR2 YFSETQ. The CDR3 is made up of 17 amino acids. This chain's CDR3 is CASSLGLEWTASYEQYF. The CDR3 nucleotides are TGCGCCAGCAGCTTGGGACTCGAATGGACAGCATCCTACGAGCAGTACTTC.

The chain links TRBV7-9 to TRBJ2-7; 7 positions match TRBD1. V shed 5 bases, J shed 5 bases, and the junction held 12 bases outside the gene matches. Germline CDR1 and CDR2: SEHNR and FQNEAQ (reference sequence). This CDR3 has 15 amino acids. The CDR3, as DNA: TGTGCCAGCAGCCCGCCGGGACAGAGGGAACACGAGCAGTACTTC. The encoded protein is CASSPPGQREHEQYF.

Here the CDR3 DNA reads TGCGCCAGCAGCCAAGGGGCTCTTTACGAGCAGTACTTC. Protein sequence: CASSQGALYEQYF. The chain joins TRBV4-1 to TRBJ2-7; D is undetermined. The V gene's germline CDR1 is MGHRA and CDR2 YSYEKL. V lost 1 base and J lost 4, with 8 bases in between. The CDR3 has 13 residues.

Many counts were recorded for this clonotype. The V call is TRBV6-1, the J call TRBJ1-5; perhaps TRBD1 as D (5 bases). There are 15 residues in the CDR3. V lost 6 bases to trimming and J lost 6 bases, with 18 bases between them. Germline assignment: CDR1 MNHNS and CDR2 SASEGT. The CDR3 here is CASSSGGRMGQPQHF. In nucleotides, the CDR3 is TGTGCCAGCAGCTCCGGGGGGAGAATGGGTCAGCCCCAGCATTTT.

This clonotype is a singleton in its sample. The J gene is TRBJ2-1, the V gene TRBV7-3, with 8 bases aligning to TRBD2. The CDR3 totals 17 residues. V lost 5 bases to trimming and J lost 3 bases; unmatched junction nucleotides: 12. Germline V gene sequence: CDR1 SGHTA, CDR2 FQGTGA. The CDR3 DNA follows: TGTGCCAGCAGCGCCACGATTACCGGGACTAGCTACAATGAGCAGTTCTTC. It is translated as CASSATITGTSYNEQFF.

The chain recombines TRBV20-1 with TRBJ2-1, with a weak D call TRBD1 (5 bases). Germline V gene data show CDR1 as DFQATT and CDR2 as SNEGSKA (reference sequence). The ends were cut back, 6 bases at V and 2 bases at J, with 17 bases in the middle. This CDR3 is built from 15 residues. The CDR3 bases are TGCAGTGCCCAACCCGGAAGGGGAACCTACAATGAGCAGTTCTTC. It specifies CSAQPGRGTYNEQFF.

This clonotype was seen a handful of times. The chain links TRBV10-3 to TRBJ1-1; D remains unclear. The CDR3 has 12 amino acids. Trimming took off 7 bases at V and 1 base at J, with 7 bases between the two ends. Germline CDR1 and CDR2: ENHRY and SYGVKD. CDR3 loop: CAIKRENTEAFF. In nucleotides, the CDR3 is TGTGCCATCAAGAGGGAGAACACTGAAGCTTTCTTT.

The chain recombines TRBV9 with TRBJ2-1; unclear D gene. The germline V and J ends were trimmed by 0 bases and 8 bases, with 9 bases remaining between them. Germline values: CDR1 SGDLS, CDR2 YYNGEE. This CDR3 contains 13 residues. CDR3 region: CASSVAAEHEQFF. The CDR3 nucleotides are TGTGCCAGCAGCGTAGCGGCTGAACATGAGCAGTTCTTC.

The V and J genes are TRBV10-3 and TRBJ2-7; D gene uncertain. Trimming took off 7 bases at V and 0 bases at J, with 13 bases between the two ends. This CDR3 has 14 residues. Germline V lookup: CDR1 ENHRY, CDR2 SYGVKD. CDR3 nucleotide sequence: TGTGCCATCACCAGTGGGCCCAACTCCTACGAGCAGTACTTC. It is translated as CAITSGPNSYEQYF.

The CDR3 is CASIPGRGLNETQYF. The DNA of the CDR3 is TGTGCCAGCATCCCCGGGCGGGGGCTGAATGAGACCCAGTACTTC. J is TRBJ2-5 and V is TRBV12-3 or TRBV12-4, with D possibly being TRBD2 (7 bases). CDR3 length equals 15 residues. Trimming shortened V by 7 bases and J by 5 bases, and 20 bases separated the two germline ends.

This clonotype was seen ten or more times. The chain has TRBV29-1 and TRBJ2-2; 9 nucleotides align to TRBD1. This CDR3 has 16 amino acids. Germline CDR1 SQVTM, CDR2 ANQGSEA. V trimming: 0 bases; J trimming: 4 bases; junction bases outside the gene matches: 6. CDR3: CSVEDPGQGSTGELFF. As DNA, the CDR3 is TGCAGCGTTGAAGATCCGGGACAGGGCAGCACCGGGGAGCTGTTTTTT.

There are a few counts of this clonotype. This chain uses TRBV10-3 with TRBJ1-5; D remains unclear. Trimming took 2 bases from V and 6 from J, leaving 8 bases between them. There are 13 residues in the CDR3. The germline V gene has CDR1 ENHRY and CDR2 SYGVKD. The CDR3 bases are TGTGCCATCAGTGAGCAAGTGGGTCAGCCCCAGCATTTT. Protein: CAISEQVGQPQHF.